The sequence of this T cell receptor (beta chain) was determined in a study of a mutant IDH1 vaccine in newly diagnosed glioma. Study at large: Patients in the study were vaccinated eight times, receiving shots in weeks 1, 3, 5, 7, 11, 15, 19 and 23. Vaccines were begun 4-6 weeks after radiotherapy alone, or with temozolomide cycles. Patients got radiotherapy, temozolomide, or both beforehand, and most got both.

Produced via immunoSEQ multiplex PCR; TCRdb's table is partial and in-frame only. Altogether some 60,000 clones are present, 70% to 85% being singletons, with the ten largest covering 3.6%. The sample's time point: week 11, during vaccination. The vaccine gave 300 ug of a 20-mer mutant IDH1 peptide subcutaneously per dose. The CDR3 spans 11 residues. V was cut by 7 bases and J by 4 bases, with 7 bases left in between. The germline V gene encodes CDR1 MNHEY and CDR2 SMNVEV (reference sequence). This clone was seen a few times. Its antigen is not identified. This TCR was sampled from a man aged 25-40 years with glioma. V gene TRBV27 combines with J gene TRBJ1-2; D is unclear. The sample in question was PBMCs, obtained from a glioma patient whose treatment included an IDH1 peptide vaccine. DNA of the CDR3: TGTGCCAGCACTTCTGGCTATGGCTACACCTTC. Translated, it gives CASTSGYGYTF.